This T cell receptor beta chain was identified during a study of T cell responses to AZD1222 COVID-19 vaccine. Study outcomes and limitations: CD4 TCRs linked to vaccination spanned spike, dominating at 160-218 and 743-854. Every sample of the repertoires postdated the peak T cell response. Just a handful of people given AZD1222 tested seropositive at baseline. After two AZD1222 doses, spike-specific TCR breadth and depth rose versus day 0.

Per the germline V gene, CDR1 is LGHDT and CDR2 is YNNKEL (reference sequence). This CDR3 has 13 residues. V was clipped by 4 bases and J by 1 base, with 7 bases between them. For this clone: The antigen remains unidentified.

Produced via immunoSEQ multiplex PCR; TCRdb's table is partial and in-frame only. This repertoire shows about 42,000 clones, roughly 83% found once; its top ten account for 15% to 20%. V and J are TRBV3-1 (or the pseudogene TRBV3-2) and TRBJ1-2; D is unclear. The source was peripheral blood, collected 28 days after the second AZD1222 dose. The clonotype originates from an adult who received the AZD1222 COVID-19 vaccine. Here the CDR3 DNA reads TGTGCCAGCAGCCCGGAGGGTAACTATGGCTACACCTTC. This codes for CASSPEGNYGYTF.